This TCR beta chain was sequenced for a study of cytomegalovirus exposure and HLA in healthy donors. Study context: Drawn from HLA-typed donors, approximately 85 million unique TCRs were held in an early data release.

Findings and limits, study-wide: Earlier analysis found most TCR beta V segments productive about 90% or about 30% of the time. Sequencing depth across donors, presence/absence analyses assumed, was roughly uniform. Trimming of TCR beta V- and J-genes showed a link, identified in a later analysis, to a missense DCLRE1C variant.

The germline CDR1 and CDR2 sequences are KGHSH and LQKENI. This CDR3 contains 16 residues. V lost 5 bases and J 6 bases, leaving 20 bases between the germline ends. PCR was performed using 60 Vbeta and 13 Jbeta primers. Some clones are missing from TCRdb's copy, which holds only in-frame ones; the method was immunoSEQ multiplex PCR. The sample holds about 190,000 clones, around four fifths seen once. With respect to this clone: Its antigen remains unidentified.

This chain connects TRBV18 to TRBJ1-5; no clear D. The clonotype originates from a man aged 35 to 55 in good health and CMV-seropositive. Sequencing was done on a sample of PBMCs. CDR3 DNA: TGTGCCAGCTCATACGGGTTGCCCAACGGAGGTCAGCCCCAGCATTTT. Its translation is CASSYGLPNGGQPQHF.